The 2 T cell receptor beta chains in this list originate from one sample, sequenced in a study of cytomegalovirus exposure and HLA in healthy donors. The PCR contained 60 Vbeta and 13 Jbeta primers. Here immunoSEQ multiplex PCR was the method, and the copy in TCRdb shows in-frame clones only, minus some. The table lists 200,000 to 250,000 clones, roughly 82% of them singletons, with more than 5% in the top ten. Sequencing used PBMCs. Every receptor here comes from a woman aged 40 to 49 in good health and CMV-seropositive.

CDR3 sequence: CASSYLRDINIVGAFF. In DNA, the CDR3 is TGTGCCAGCAGTTACCTCAGGGATATAAATATAGTCGGAGCTTTCTTT. This chain connects TRBV6-5 to TRBJ1-1, with D perhaps matching TRBD1 (5 bases). CDR1 is MNHEY and CDR2 is SVGAGI in the germline V gene. The CDR3 spans 16 residues. The V end was cut by 2 bases, the J end by 10 bases, with 23 bases between.

The chain recombines TRBV7-2 with TRBJ1-3; 8 bases align to TRBD1. The germline V gene encodes CDR1 SGHTA and CDR2 FQGNSA. This CDR3 contains 15 residues. Losses at the gene ends were 6 bases for V and 3 bases for J; bases not matched to a gene: 7. The CDR3 protein is CASRPQGTGGNTIYF. The CDR3 DNA reads as TGTGCCAGCAGACCCCAGGGGACAGGTGGAAACACCATATATTTT. Looking up the rest from reference TRBV7-2 and TRBJ1-3 gives the full variable domain: GAGVSQSPSNKVTEKGKDVELRCDPISGHTALYWYRQSLGQGLEFLIYFQGNSAPDKSGLPSDRFSAERTGGSVSTLTIQRTQQEDSAVYLCASRPQGTGGNTIYFGEGSWLTVV.